A selection of T cell receptor beta chains follows, all from one sample in a study of blood T cells in healthy people across ages. TCRdb re-analysed the 5' RACE reads in MiXCR, keeping a single row per CDR3 protein. The sample shows about 930,000 distinct CDR3 sequences, just under 30% of them seen only once. In addition, the sample was reused for a study of T cells of mothers and their children.

Sequenced: blood. These receptor sequences come from a woman aged 40 to 50 in good health. Each CDR3 is given with its conserved first and last residue. The D gene is left open where the match is weak. Size values are once, few and many counts, or a class for expanded clones, and some rows have none.

clone size,D gene,J gene,V gene,CDR3 protein,CDR3 DNA
once,.,TRBJ1-2,TRBV5-1,CATSIGSDGYTF,TGCGCCACCTCTATCGGGTCGGATGGCTACACCTTC
.,.,TRBJ2-7,TRBV29-1,CSVEGGRVYNEQYF,TGCAGCGTTGAGGGAGGCAGGGTCTACAATGAGCAGTACTTC
.,.,TRBJ2-1,TRBV20-1,CSARDLEGTTYEQFF,TGCAGTGCTAGAGATCTCGAGGGTACTACCTACGAGCAGTTCTTC
few,TRBD1,TRBJ2-5,TRBV12-3/TRBV12-4,CASRRTGGRETQYF,TGTGCCAGCAGGAGGACAGGGGGGCGAGAGACCCAGTACTTC
.,TRBD1,TRBJ1-6,TRBV12-3/TRBV12-4,CASGVQGVNSPLHF,TGTGCCAGCGGGGTGCAGGGGGTTAATTCACCCCTCCACTTT
many,.,TRBJ1-5,TRBV28,CASSFSEGQPQHF,TGTGCCAGCAGTTTCTCGGAAGGTCAGCCCCAGCATTTT
.,TRBD1,TRBJ1-3,TRBV5-1,CASRGGAGGVGNTIYF,TGCGCCAGCAGAGGTGGGGCAGGGGGCGTCGGAAACACCATATATTTT
.,.,TRBJ2-6,TRBV5-1,CASSGDSSSGANVLTF,TGCGCCAGCAGCGGAGACAGCAGCTCTGGGGCCAACGTCCTGACTTTC
.,.,TRBJ1-5,TRBV28,CASHPRGDIQPQHF,TGTGCCAGCCATCCGAGGGGGGACATACAGCCCCAGCATTTT
.,.,TRBJ2-3,TRBV24-1,CATTKGGEADTQYF,TGTGCCACCACCAAAGGGGGGGAAGCGGATACGCAGTATTTT
.,TRBD1,TRBJ1-1,TRBV6-5,CASKGQLNTGAFF,TGTGCCAGCAAGGGACAGTTGAACACTGGAGCTTTCTTT
once,TRBD1,TRBJ1-2,TRBV20-1,CSAKWRDRGLWGYTF,TGCAGTGCTAAGTGGAGGGACAGGGGGCTTTGGGGCTACACCTTC
few,.,TRBJ2-5,TRBV5-1,CASSQVDGETQYF,TGCGCCAGCAGCCAGGTGGACGGGGAGACCCAGTACTTC
few,TRBD2,TRBJ2-3,TRBV2,CASSSGLGFADTQYF,TGTGCCAGCAGTTCTGGACTAGGTTTCGCAGATACGCAGTATTTT
.,TRBD1,TRBJ2-7,TRBV7-9,CASSSSGTGGAEQYF,TGTGCCAGCAGCTCCTCCGGGACAGGGGGCGCCGAGCAGTACTTC
few,.,TRBJ1-4,TRBV7-2,CASSLGGNNEKLFF,TGTGCCAGCAGCTTAGGGGGAAATAATGAAAAACTGTTTTTT
few,TRBD1,TRBJ1-1,TRBV3-1,CASSQTGWTEAFF,TGTGCCAGCAGCCAGACAGGGTGGACTGAAGCTTTCTTT
many,.,TRBJ2-1,TRBV5-1,CASSLVDGYNEQFF,TGCGCCAGCAGCTTGGTCGACGGCTACAATGAGCAGTTCTTC
.,.,TRBJ2-1,TRBV15,CATSTNGGPGFF,TGTGCCACCTCCACTAACGGGGGCCCCGGGTTCTTC
.,.,TRBJ2-7,TRBV20-1,CSAIDPPYEQYF,TGCAGTGCTATAGATCCCCCATACGAGCAGTACTTC
.,.,TRBJ1-4,TRBV20-1,CSAWPGSHATNEKLFF,TGCAGTGCTTGGCCCGGGTCCCATGCAACTAATGAAAAACTGTTTTTT
.,TRBD2,TRBJ2-4,TRBV2,CTSRRGGAKNIQYF,TGTACCAGCAGGCGCGGGGGAGCCAAAAACATTCAGTACTTC
.,TRBD2,TRBJ2-5,TRBV5-1,CASSSLPREGETQYF,TGCGCCAGCAGCTCCCTGCCGCGGGAGGGGGAGACCCAGTACTTC
.,.,TRBJ1-1,TRBV27,CASRQPGTEAFF,TGTGCCAGCAGACAACCGGGGACTGAAGCTTTCTTT
many,TRBD2,TRBJ2-7,TRBV27,CASGRDYSYEQYF,TGTGCCAGCGGGAGGGACTACTCCTACGAGCAGTACTTC
.,TRBD1,TRBJ1-2,TRBV7-2,CASSGDRGLGYGYTF,TGTGCCAGCAGCGGGGACAGGGGGCTAGGCTATGGCTACACCTTC
few,.,TRBJ2-6,TRBV9,CASSVPGSGANVLTF,TGTGCCAGCAGCGTGCCAGGGTCCGGGGCCAACGTCCTGACTTTC
.,TRBD2,TRBJ2-7,TRBV12-3/TRBV12-4,CASSLRGNYNEQYF,TGTGCCAGCAGTTTGCGGGGGAACTACAATGAGCAGTACTTC